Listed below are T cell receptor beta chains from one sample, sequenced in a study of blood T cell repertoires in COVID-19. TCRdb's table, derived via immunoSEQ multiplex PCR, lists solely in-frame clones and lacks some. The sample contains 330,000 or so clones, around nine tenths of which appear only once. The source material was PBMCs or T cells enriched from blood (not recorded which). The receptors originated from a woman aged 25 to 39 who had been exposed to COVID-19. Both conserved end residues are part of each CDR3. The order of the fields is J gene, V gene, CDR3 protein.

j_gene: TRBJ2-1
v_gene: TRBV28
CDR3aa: CASSPLGLAGDNEQFF

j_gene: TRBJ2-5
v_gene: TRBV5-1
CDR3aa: CASSFRRERGETQYF

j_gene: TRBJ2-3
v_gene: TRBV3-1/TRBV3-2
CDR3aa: CASSQESRGRAEDTQYF

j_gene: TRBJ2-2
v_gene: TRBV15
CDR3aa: CATSRDLAPTGELFF

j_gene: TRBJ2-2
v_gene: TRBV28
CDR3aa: CASTTSRDSYTGELFF

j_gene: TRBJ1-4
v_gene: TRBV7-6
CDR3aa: CASSLSGQRGFEKLFF

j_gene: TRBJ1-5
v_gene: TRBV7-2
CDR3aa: CASSLAIDSQPQHF

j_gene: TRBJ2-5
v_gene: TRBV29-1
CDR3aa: CSVGASGSWETQYF

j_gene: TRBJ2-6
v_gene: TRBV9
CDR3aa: CASSLVQDAQTSGANVLTF

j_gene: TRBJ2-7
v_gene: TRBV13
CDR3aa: CASSFQVAGGIYEQYF

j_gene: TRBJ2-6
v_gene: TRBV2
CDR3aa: CASSRRGLSRSGANVLTF

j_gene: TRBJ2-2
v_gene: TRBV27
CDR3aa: CASSLWGQGNTGELFF

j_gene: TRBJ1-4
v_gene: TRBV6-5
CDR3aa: CASSSLHRATNEKLFF

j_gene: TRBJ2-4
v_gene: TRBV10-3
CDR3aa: CAISPNSGPRKNIQYF

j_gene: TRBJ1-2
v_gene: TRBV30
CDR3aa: CAWSSRVYGYTF

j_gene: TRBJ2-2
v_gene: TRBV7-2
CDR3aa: CASSLNGRNTGELFF

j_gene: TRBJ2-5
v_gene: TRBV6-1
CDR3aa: CASSEGTRYQETQYF

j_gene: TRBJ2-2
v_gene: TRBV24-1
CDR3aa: CATSDPGQGLLTGELFF

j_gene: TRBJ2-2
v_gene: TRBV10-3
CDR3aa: CAISERTGDLTGELFF

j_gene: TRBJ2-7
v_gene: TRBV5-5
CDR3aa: CASRLGQGNYEQYF

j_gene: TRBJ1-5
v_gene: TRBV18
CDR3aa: CASSPLGQGNQPQHF

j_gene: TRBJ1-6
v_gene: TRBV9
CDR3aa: CASSVDPGEYSPLHF